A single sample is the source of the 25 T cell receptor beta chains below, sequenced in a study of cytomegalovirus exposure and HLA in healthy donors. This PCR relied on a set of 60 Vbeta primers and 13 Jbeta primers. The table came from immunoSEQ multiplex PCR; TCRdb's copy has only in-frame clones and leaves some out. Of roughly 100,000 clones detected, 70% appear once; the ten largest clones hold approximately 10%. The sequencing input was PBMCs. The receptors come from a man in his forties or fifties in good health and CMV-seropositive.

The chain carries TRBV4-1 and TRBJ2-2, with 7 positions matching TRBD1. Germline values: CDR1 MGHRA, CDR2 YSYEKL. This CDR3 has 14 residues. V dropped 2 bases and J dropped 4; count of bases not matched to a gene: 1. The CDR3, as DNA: TGCGCCAGCAGCCAACCAGGGGGCACCGGGGAGCTGTTTTTT. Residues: CASSQPGGTGELFF.

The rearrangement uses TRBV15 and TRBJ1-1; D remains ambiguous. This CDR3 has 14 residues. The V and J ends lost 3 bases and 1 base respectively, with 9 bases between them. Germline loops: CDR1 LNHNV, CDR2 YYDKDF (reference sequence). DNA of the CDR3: TGTGCCACCAGCAGTCTGGGGAGGAACACTGAAGCTTTCTTT. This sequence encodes CATSSLGRNTEAFF.

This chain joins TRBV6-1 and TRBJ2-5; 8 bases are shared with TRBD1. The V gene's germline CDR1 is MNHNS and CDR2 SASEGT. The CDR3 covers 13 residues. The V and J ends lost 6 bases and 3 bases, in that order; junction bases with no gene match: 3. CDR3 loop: CASRDRAKETQYF. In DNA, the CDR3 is TGTGCCAGCAGGGACAGGGCCAAAGAGACCCAGTACTTC.

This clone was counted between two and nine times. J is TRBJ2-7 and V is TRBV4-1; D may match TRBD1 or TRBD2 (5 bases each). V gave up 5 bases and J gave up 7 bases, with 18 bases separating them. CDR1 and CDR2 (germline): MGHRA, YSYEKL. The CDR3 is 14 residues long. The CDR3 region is CASSKGAGWGEQYV. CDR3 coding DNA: TGCGCCAGCAGCAAAGGCGCAGGGTGGGGGGAGCAGTACGTC.

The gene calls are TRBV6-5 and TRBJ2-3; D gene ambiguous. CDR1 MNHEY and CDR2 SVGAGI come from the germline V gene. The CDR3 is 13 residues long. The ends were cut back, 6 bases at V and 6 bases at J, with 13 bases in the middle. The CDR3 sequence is CASRTLARDTQYF. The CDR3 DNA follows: TGTGCCAGCAGAACCCTCGCCAGGGATACGCAGTATTTT.

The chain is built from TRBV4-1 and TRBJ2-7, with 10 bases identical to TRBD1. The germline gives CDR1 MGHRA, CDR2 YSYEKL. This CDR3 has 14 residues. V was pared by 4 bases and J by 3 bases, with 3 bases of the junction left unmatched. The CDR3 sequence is CASSPGQGFYEQYF. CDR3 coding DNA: TGCGCCAGCAGCCCGGGACAGGGGTTCTACGAGCAGTACTTC.

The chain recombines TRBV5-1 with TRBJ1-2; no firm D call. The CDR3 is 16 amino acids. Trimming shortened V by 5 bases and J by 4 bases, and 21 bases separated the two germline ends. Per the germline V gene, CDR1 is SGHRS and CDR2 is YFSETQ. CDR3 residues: CASSLYNIKSSYGYTF. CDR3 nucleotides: TGCGCCAGCAGTCTGTATAATATCAAATCTAGCTATGGCTACACCTTC.

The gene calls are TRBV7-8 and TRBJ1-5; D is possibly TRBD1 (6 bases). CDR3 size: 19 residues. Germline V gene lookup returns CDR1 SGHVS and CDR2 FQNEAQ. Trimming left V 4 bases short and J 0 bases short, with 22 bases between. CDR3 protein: CASSSRGGRGRGSNQPQHF. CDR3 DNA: TGTGCCAGCAGCTCCAGGGGAGGGCGGGGGCGGGGTAGCAATCAGCCCCAGCATTTT.

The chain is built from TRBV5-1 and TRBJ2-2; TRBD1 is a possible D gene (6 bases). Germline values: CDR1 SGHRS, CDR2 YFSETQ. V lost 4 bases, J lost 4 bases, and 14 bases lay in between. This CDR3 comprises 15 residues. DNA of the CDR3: TGCGCCAGCAGCCCGGGGACACACTCCACCGGGGAGCTGTTTTTT. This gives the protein CASSPGTHSTGELFF.

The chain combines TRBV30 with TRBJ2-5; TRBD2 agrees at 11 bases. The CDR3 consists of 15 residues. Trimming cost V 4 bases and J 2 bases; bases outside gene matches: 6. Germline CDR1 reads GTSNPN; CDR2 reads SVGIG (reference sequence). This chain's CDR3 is CAWKPGLADQETQYF. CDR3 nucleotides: TGTGCCTGGAAGCCGGGACTAGCGGATCAAGAGACCCAGTACTTC.

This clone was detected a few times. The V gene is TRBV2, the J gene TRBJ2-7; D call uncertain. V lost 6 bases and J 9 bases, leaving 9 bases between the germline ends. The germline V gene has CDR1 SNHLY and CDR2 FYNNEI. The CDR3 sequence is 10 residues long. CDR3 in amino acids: CASSPTGQYF. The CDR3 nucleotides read TGTGCCAGCAGCCCTACGGGGCAGTACTTC. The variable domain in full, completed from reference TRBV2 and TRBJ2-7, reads EPEVTQTPSHQVTQMGQEVILRCVPISNHLYFYWYRQILGQKVEFLVSFYNNEISEKSEIFDDQFSVERPDGSNFTLKIRSTKLEDSAMYFCASSPTGQYFGPGTRLTVT.

The CDR3 spells CASSRDIYTDTQYF. In DNA form, the CDR3 reads TGTGCCAGCAGCCGGGACATCTACACAGATACGCAGTATTTT. This rearrangement joins TRBV6-5 to TRBJ2-3; maybe TRBD1 (6 bases). Trimming removed 6 bases from V and 2 bases from J, with 12 bases in between. The CDR3 length is 14 residues. CDR1 and CDR2 from the germline V gene are MNHEY and SVGAGI.

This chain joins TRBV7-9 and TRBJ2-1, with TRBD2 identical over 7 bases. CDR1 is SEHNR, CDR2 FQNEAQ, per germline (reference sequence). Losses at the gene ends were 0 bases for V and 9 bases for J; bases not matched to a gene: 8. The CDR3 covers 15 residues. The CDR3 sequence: CASSLAGGPSGEQFF. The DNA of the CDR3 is TGTGCCAGCAGCTTAGCGGGAGGGCCCTCTGGTGAGCAGTTCTTC. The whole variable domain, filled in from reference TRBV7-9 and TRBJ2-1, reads DTGVSQNPRHKITKRGQNVTFRCDPISEHNRLYWYRQTLGQGPEFLTYFQNEAQLEKSRLLSDRFSAERPKGSFSTLEIQRTEQGDSAMYLCASSLAGGPSGEQFFGPGTRLTVL.

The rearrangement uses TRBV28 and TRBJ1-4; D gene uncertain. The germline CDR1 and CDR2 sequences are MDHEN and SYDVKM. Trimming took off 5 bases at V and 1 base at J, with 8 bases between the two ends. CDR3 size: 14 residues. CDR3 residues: CASSRTLTNEKLFF. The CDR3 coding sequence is TGTGCCAGCAGTCGGACTTTAACTAATGAAAAACTGTTTTTT.

CDR3 nucleotides: TGTGCCAGCAGCTTGGGCCGGTCGAATCAGCCCCAGCATTTT. Translated, it gives CASSLGRSNQPQHF. V gene TRBV5-6 combines with J gene TRBJ1-5; D not resolved. Deletions cut 0 bases from V and 4 bases from J, with 8 bases between. The CDR3 is 14 amino acids. Germline V lookup: CDR1 SGHDT, CDR2 YYEEEE.

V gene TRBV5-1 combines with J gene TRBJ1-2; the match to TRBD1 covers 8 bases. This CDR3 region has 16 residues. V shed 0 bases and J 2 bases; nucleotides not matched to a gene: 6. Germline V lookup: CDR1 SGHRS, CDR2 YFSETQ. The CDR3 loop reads CASSLEPGGFNYGYTF. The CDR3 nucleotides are TGCGCCAGCAGCTTGGAACCAGGGGGCTTCAACTATGGCTACACCTTC.

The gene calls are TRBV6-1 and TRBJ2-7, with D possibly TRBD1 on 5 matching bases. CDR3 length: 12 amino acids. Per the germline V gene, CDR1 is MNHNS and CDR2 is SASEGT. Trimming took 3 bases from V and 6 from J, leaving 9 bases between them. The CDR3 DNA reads TGTGCCAGCAGTGACAGGGTTCTCGAGCAGTACTTC. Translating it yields CASSDRVLEQYF.

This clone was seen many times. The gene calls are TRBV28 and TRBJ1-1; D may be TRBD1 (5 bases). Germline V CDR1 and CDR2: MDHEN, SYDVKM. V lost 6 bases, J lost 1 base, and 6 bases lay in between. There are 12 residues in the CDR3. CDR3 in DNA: TGTGCCAGCAGAGACAGGAACACTGAAGCTTTCTTT. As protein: CASRDRNTEAFF.

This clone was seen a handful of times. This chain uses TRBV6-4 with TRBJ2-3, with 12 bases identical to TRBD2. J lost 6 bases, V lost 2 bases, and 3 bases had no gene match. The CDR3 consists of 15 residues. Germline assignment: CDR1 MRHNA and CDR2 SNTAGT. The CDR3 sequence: CASSDRLAGADTQYF. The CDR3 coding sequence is TGTGCCAGCAGTGACAGACTAGCGGGAGCCGATACGCAGTATTTT.

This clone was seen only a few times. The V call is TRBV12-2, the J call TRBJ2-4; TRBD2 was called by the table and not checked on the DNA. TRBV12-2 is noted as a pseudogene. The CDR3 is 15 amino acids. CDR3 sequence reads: CASRPSRANKNIQYF. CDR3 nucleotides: TGTGCAAGTCGCCCGAGCCGAGCCAACAAAAACATTCAGTACTTC.

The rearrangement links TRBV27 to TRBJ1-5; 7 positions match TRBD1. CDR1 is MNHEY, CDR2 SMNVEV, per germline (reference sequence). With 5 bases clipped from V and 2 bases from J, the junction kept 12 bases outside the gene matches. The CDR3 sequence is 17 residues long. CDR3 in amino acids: CASSRAGGRNGNQPQHF. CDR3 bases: TGTGCCAGCAGTCGAGCAGGGGGTAGGAATGGCAATCAGCCCCAGCATTTT.

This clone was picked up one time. The CDR3 bases are TGTGCCAGCAGCTTAGGGATAGCGGGGGAGGTGGACAATGAGCAGTTCTTC. Residues: CASSLGIAGEVDNEQFF. The genes are TRBV7-6 and TRBJ2-1; 9 bases map to TRBD2. V lost 1 base, J lost 5 bases, and 9 bases stayed unmatched. CDR3 length: 17 residues. Germline V CDR1 and CDR2: SGHVS, FNYEAQ.

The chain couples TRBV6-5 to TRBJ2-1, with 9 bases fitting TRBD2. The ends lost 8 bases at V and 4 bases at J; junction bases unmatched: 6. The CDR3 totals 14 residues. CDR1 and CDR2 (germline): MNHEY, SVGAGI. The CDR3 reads CASGASGEYNEQFF. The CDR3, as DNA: TGTGCCAGCGGAGCTAGCGGGGAATACAATGAGCAGTTCTTC.

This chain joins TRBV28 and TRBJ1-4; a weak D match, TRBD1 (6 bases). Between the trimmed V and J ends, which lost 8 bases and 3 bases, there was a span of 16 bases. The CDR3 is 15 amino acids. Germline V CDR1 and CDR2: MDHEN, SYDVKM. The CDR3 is CASQQGGEANEKLFF. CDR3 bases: TGTGCCAGCCAACAGGGAGGGGAAGCTAATGAAAAACTGTTTTTT.

The CDR3 protein is CASSPGRGYTF. The CDR3 nucleotides read TGTGCCAGCAGCCCCGGTCGAGGCTACACCTTC. The chain links TRBV5-4 to TRBJ1-2; D is undetermined. This CDR3 is built from 11 residues. V dropped 4 bases and J dropped 8 bases, with 9 bases sitting between them. CDR1 SGHNT and CDR2 YYREEE come from the germline V gene (reference sequence).